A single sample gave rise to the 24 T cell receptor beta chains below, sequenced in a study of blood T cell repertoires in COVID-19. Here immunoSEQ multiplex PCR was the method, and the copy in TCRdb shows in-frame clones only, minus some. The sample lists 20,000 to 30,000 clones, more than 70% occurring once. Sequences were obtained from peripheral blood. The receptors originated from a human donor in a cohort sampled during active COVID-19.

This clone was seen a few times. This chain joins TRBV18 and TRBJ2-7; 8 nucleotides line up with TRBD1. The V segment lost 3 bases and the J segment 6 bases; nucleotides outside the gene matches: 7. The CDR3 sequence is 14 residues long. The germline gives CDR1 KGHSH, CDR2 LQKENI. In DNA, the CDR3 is TGTGCCAGCTCACCTGGACAGGGACAGGTCGAGCAGTACTTC. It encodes CASSPGQGQVEQYF.

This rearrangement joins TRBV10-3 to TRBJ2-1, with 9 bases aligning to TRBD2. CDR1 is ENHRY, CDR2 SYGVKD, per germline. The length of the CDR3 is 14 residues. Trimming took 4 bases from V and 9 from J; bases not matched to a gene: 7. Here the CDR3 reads CAISGVSGRGEQFF. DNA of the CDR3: TGTGCCATCAGTGGTGTTAGCGGGAGAGGTGAGCAGTTCTTC.

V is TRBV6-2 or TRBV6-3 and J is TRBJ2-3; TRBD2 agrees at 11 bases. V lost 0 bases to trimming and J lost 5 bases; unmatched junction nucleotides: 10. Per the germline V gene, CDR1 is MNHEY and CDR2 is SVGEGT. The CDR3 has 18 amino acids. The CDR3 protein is CASSYSSLLAGVRDTQYF. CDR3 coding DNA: TGTGCCAGCAGTTACTCTTCTTTACTAGCGGGAGTAAGAGATACGCAGTATTTT.

CDR3 nucleotide sequence: TGTGCCAGCTCCGGGACAGGAGAAAGAAACACCGGGGAGCTGTTTTTT. The encoded protein is CASSGTGERNTGELFF. The V gene is TRBV10-3, the J gene TRBJ2-2, with 8 bases aligning to TRBD1. J lost 2 bases, V lost 10 bases, and 12 bases had no gene match. CDR1 and CDR2 from the germline V gene are ENHRY and SYGVKD. There are 16 residues in the CDR3.

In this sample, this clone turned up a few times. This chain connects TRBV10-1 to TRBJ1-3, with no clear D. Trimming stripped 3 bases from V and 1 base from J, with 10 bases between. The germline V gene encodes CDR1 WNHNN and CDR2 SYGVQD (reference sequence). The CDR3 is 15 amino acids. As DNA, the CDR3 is TGCGCCAGCAGTGACGGGATTAATTCTGGAAACACCATATATTTT. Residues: CASSDGINSGNTIYF.

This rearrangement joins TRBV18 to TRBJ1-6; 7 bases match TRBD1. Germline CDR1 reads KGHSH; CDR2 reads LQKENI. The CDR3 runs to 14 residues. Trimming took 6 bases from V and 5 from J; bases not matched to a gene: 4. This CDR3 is CASSPDRDNSPLHF. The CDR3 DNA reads TGTGCCAGCTCGCCCGACAGGGATAATTCACCCCTCCACTTT.

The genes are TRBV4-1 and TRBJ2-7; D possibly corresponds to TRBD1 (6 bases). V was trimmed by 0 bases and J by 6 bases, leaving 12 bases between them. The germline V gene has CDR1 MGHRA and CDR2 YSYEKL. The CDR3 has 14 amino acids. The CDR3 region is CASSQEGTHVEQYF. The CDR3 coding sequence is TGCGCCAGCAGCCAAGAGGGGACACATGTCGAGCAGTACTTC.

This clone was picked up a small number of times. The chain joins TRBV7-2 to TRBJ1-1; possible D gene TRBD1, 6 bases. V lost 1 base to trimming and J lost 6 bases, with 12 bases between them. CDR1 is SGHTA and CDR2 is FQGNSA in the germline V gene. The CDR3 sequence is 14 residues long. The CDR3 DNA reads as TGTGCCAGCAGCTTAGGGCAGGGGATCCCTGAAGCTTTCTTT. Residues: CASSLGQGIPEAFF.

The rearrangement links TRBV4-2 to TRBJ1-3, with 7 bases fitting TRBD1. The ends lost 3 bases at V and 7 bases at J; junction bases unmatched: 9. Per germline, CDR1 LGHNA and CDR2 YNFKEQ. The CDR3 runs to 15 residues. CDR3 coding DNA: TGTGCCAGCAGCCAGGGACAGAGTTTGGGTAACACCATATATTTT. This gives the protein CASSQGQSLGNTIYF.

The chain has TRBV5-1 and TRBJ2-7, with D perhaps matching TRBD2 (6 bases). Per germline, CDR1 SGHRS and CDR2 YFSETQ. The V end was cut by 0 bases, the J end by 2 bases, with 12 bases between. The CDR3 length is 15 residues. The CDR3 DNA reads TGCGCCAGCAGCTTGGAGGGCGCTAGCGCCTACGAGCAGTACTTC. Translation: CASSLEGASAYEQYF.

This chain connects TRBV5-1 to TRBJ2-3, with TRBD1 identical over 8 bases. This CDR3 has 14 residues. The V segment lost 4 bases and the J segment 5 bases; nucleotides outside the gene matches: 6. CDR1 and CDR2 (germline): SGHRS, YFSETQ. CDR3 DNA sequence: TGCGCCAGCAGCATGGGACAGGTCCAAGATACGCAGTATTTT. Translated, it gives CASSMGQVQDTQYF.

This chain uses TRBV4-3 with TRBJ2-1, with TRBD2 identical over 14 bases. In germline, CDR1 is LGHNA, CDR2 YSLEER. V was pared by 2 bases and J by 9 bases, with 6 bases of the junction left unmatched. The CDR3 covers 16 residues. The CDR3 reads CASSQIGTSGSGEQFF. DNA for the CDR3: TGCGCCAGCAGCCAAATCGGGACTAGCGGGAGCGGTGAGCAGTTCTTC.

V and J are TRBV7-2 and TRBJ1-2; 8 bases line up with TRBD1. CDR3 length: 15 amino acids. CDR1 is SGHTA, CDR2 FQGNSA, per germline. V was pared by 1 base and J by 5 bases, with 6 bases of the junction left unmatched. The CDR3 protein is CASSLVVRGLYGYTF. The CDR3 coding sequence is TGTGCCAGCAGCTTAGTGGTCAGGGGGCTTTATGGCTACACCTTC. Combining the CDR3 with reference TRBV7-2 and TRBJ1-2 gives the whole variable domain GAGVSQSPSNKVTEKGKDVELRCDPISGHTALYWYRQSLGQGLEFLIYFQGNSAPDKSGLPSDRFSAERTGGSVSTLTIQRTQQEDSAVYLCASSLVVRGLYGYTFGSGTRLTVV.

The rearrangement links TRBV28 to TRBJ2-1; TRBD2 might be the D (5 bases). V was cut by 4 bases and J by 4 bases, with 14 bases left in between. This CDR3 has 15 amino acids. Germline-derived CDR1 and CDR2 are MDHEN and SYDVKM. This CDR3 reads CASSWADRLYNEQFF. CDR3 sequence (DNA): TGTGCCAGCAGTTGGGCGGATCGACTATACAATGAGCAGTTCTTC.

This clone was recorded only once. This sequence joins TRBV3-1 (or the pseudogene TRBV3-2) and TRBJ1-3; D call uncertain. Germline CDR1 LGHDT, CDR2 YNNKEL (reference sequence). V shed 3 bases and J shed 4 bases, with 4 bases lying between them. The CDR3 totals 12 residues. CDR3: CASSQGGNTIYF. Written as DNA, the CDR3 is TGTGCCAGCAGCCAGGGCGGAAACACCATATATTTT.

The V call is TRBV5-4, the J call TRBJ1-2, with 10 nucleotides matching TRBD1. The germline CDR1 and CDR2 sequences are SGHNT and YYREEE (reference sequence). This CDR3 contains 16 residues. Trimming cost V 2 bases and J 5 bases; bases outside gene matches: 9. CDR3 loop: CASSFRSGTGDYGYTF. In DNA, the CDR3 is TGTGCCAGCAGCTTTCGCTCCGGGACAGGGGATTATGGCTACACCTTC.

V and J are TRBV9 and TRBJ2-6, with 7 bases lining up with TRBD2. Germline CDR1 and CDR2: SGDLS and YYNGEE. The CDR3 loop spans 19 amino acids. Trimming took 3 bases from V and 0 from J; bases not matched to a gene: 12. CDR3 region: CASSAPAGESSSGANVLTF. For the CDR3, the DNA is TGTGCCAGCAGCGCCCCGGCGGGGGAGTCCAGCTCTGGGGCCAACGTCCTGACTTTC.

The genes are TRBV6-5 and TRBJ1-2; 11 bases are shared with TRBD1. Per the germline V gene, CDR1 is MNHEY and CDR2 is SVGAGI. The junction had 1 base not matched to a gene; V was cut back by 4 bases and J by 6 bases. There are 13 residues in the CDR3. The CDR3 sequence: CASSWTGGDGYTF. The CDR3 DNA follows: TGTGCCAGCAGTTGGACAGGGGGCGATGGCTACACCTTC.

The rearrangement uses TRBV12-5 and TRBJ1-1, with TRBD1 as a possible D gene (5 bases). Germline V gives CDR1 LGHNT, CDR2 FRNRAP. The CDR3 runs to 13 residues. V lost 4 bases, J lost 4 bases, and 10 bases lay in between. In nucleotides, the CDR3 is TGTGCTAGTGGTTGGACGGGGGTCACTGAAGCTTTCTTT. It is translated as CASGWTGVTEAFF.

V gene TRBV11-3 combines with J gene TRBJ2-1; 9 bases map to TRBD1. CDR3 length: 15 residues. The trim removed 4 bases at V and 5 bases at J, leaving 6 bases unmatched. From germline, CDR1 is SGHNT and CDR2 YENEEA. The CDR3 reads CASSWDRAPHNEQFF. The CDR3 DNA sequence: TGTGCCAGCAGCTGGGACAGGGCCCCCCACAATGAGCAGTTCTTC.

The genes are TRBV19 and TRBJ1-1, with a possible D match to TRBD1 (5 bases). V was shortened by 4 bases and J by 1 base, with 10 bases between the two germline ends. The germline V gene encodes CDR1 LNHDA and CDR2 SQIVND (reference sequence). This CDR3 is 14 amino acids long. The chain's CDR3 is CASSTLGGNTEAFF. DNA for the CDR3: TGTGCCAGTAGTACGCTGGGGGGGAACACTGAAGCTTTCTTT.

The DNA of the CDR3 is TGTGCCAGCAGTTTTCGGACGACAGAGAAGCAGTTCTTC. Amino acid sequence: CASSFRTTEKQFF. The chain uses TRBV27 and TRBJ2-1; TRBD1 is a possible D gene (5 bases). V was trimmed by 3 bases and J by 11 bases, leaving 14 bases between them. The CDR3 runs 13 residues. Germline CDR1 reads MNHEY; CDR2 reads SMNVEV (reference sequence).

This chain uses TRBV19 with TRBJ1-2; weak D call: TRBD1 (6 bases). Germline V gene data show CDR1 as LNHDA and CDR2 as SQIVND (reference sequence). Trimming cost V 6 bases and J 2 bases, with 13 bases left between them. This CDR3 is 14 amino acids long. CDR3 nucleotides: TGTGCCAGTAGGCCACAGGGTGGAAACTATGGCTACACCTTC. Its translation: CASRPQGGNYGYTF. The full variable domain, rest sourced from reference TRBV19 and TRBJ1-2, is DGGITQSPKYLFRKEGQNVTLSCEQNLNHDAMYWYRQDPGQGLRLIYYSQIVNDFQKGDIAEGYSVSREKKESFPLTVTSAQKNPTAFYLCASRPQGGNYGYTFGSGTRLTVV.

The CDR3 region has the DNA TGTGCCAGCAGTTACGCAGGGTATGGTATGGACACTGAAGCTTTCTTT. Protein product: CASSYAGYGMDTEAFF. The chain couples TRBV6-2 or TRBV6-3 to TRBJ1-1; D is perhaps TRBD1 (5 bases). This CDR3 is built from 16 residues. The ends were cut back, 2 bases at V and 3 bases at J, with 16 bases in the middle. Germline V CDR1 and CDR2: MNHEY, SVGEGT.